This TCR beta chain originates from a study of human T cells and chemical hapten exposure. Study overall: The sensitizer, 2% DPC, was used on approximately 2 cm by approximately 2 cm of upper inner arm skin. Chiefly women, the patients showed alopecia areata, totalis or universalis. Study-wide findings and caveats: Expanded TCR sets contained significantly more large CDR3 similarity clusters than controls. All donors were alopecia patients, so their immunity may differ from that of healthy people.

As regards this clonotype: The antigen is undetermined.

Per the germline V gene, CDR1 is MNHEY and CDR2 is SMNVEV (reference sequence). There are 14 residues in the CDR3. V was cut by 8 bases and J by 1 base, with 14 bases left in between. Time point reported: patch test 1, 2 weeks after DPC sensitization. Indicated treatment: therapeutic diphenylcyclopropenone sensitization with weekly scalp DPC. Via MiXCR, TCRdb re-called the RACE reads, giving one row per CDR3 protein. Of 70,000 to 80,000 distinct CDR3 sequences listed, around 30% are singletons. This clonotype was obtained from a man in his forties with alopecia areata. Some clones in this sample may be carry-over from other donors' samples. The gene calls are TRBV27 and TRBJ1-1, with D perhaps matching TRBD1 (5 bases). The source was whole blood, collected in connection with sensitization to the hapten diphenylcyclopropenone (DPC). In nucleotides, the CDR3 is TGTGCCAGCCATTTGGGGCAGGGGAACACTGAAGCTTTCTTT. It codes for CASHLGQGNTEAFF.